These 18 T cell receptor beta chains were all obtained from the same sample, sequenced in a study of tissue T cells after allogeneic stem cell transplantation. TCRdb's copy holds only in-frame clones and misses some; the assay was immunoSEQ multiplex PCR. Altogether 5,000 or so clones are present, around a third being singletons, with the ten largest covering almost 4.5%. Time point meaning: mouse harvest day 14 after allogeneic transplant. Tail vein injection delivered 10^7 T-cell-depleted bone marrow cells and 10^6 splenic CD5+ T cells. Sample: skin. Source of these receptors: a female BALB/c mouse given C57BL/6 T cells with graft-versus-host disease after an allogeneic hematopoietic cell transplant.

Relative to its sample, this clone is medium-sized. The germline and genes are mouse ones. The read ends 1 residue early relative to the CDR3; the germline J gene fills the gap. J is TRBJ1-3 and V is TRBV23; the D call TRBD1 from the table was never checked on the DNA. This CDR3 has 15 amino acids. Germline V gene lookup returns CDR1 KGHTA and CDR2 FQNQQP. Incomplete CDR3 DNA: TGCTCCAGCAGTCAATCGGTCAGTTCTGGAAATACGCTCTAT. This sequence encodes CSSSQSVSSGNTLY. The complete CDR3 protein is CSSSQSVSSGNTLYF.

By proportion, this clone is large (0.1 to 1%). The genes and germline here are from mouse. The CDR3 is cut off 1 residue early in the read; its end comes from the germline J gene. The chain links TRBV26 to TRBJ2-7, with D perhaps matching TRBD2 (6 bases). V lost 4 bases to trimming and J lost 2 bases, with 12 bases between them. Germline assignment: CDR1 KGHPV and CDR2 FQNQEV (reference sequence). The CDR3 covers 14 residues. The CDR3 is CASSPTGRAYEQYF. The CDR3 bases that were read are TGTGCCAGCAGTCCCACTGGGAGGGCCTATGAACAGTAC.

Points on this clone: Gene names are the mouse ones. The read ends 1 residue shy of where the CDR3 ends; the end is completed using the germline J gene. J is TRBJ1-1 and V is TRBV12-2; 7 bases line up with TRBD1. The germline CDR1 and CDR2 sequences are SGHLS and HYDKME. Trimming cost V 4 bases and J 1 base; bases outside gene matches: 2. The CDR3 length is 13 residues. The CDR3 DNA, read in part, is TGTGCCAGCTCCCAGGGGGTGAACACAGAAGTCTTC. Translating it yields CASSQGVNTEVF. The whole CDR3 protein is CASSQGVNTEVFF.

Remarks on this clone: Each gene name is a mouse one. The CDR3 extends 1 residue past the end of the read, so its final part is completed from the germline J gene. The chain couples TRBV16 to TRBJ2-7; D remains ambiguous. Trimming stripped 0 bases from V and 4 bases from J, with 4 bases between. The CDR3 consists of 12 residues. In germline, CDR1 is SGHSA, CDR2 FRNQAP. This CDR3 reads CASSLDLYEQYF. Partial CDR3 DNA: TGTGCAAGCAGCTTAGATCTATATGAACAGTAC. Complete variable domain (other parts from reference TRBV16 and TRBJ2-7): NAGVIQTPRHKVTGKGQEATLWCEPISGHSAVFWYRQTIVQGLEFLTYFRNQAPIDDSGMPKERFSAQMPNQSHSTLKIQSTQPQDSAVYLCASSLDLYEQYFGPGTRLTVL.

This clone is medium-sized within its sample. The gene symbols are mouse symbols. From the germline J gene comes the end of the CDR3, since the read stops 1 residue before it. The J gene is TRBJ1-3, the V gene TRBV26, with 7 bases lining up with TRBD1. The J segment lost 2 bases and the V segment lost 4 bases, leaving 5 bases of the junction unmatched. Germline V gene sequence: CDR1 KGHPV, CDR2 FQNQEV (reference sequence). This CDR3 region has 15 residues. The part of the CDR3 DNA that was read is TGTGCCAGCAGTCGACAGGGAAGGGCTGGAAATACGCTCTAT. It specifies CASSRQGRAGNTLY. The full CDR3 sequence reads CASSRQGRAGNTLYF.

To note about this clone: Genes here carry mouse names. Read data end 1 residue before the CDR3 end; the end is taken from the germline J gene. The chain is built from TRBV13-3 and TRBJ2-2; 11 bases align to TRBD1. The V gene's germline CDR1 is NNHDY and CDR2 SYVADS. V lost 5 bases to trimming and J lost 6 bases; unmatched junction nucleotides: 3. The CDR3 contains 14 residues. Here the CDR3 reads CASSLDRGPGQLYF. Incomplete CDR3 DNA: TGTGCCAGCAGCCTGGACAGGGGGCCCGGGCAGCTCTAC. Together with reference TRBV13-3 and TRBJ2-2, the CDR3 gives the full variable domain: EAAVTQSPRSKVAVTGGKVTLSCHQTNNHDYMYWYRQDTGHGLRLIHYSYVADSTEKGDIPDGYKASRPSQENFSLILELASLSQTAVYFCASSLDRGPGQLYFGEGSKLTVL.

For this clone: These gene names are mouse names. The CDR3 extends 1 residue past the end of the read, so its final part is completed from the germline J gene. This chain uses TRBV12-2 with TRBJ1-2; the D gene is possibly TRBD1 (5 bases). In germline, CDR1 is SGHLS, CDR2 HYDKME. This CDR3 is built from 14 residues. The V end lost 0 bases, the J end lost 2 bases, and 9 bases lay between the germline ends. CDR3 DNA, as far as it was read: TGTGCCAGCTCTCTCCGCAGGGCTAACTCCGACTACACC. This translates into CASSLRRANSDYT. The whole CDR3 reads CASSLRRANSDYTF.

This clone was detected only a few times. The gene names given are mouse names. CDR3: CTCSADRQGYERLFF. CDR3 DNA (partial): TGCACCTGCAGTGCAGATAGGCAGGGGTACGAAAGATTATTT. The V gene is TRBV1, the J gene TRBJ1-4; TRBD1 is a possible D gene (6 bases). With the read ending 1 residue before the CDR3 end, the germline J gene is used to fill in that end. Germline CDR1 reads NSQYPW; CDR2 reads LRSPGD (reference sequence). The ends were cut back, 0 bases at V and 6 bases at J, with 11 bases in the middle. The CDR3 is made up of 15 amino acids.

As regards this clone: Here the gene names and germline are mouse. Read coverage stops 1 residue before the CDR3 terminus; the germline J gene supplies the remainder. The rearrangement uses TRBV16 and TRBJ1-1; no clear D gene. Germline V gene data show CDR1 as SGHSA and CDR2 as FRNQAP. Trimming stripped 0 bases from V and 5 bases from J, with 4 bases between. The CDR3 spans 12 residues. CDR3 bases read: TGTGCAAGCAGCTTAGATCGGACAGAAGTCTTC. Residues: CASSLDRTEVF. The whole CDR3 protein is CASSLDRTEVFF.

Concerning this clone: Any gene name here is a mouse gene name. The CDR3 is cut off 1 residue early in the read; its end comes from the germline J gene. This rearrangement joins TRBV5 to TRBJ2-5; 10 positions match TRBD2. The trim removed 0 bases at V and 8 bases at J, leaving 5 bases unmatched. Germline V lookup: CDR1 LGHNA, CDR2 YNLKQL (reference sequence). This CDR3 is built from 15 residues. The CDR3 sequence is CASSQDRLGGLTQYF. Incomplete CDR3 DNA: TGTGCCAGCAGCCAAGATAGGCTGGGGGGGCTCACCCAGTAC.

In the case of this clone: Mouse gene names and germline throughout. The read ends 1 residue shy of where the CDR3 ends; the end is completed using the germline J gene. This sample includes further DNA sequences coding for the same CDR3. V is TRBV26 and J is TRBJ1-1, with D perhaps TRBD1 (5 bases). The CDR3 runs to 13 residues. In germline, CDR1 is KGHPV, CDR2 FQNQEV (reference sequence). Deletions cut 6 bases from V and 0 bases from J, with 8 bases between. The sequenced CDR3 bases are TGTGCCAGCAGCCGGGGACAGAACACAGAAGTCTTC. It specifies CASSRGQNTEVF. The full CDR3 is CASSRGQNTEVFF.

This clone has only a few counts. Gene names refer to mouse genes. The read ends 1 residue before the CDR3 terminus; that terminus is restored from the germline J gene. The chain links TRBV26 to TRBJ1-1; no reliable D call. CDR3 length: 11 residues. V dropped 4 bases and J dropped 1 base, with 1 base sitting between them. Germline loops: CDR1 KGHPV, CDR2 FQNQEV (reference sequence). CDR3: CASSPNTEVFF. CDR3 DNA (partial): TGTGCCAGCAGTCCGAACACAGAAGTCTTC. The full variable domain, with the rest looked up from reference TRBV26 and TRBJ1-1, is NSKVIQTPRYLVKGQGQKAKMRCIPEKGHPVVFWYQQNKNNEFKFLINFQNQEVLQQIDMTEKRFSAECPSNSPCSLEIQSSEAGDSALYLCASSPNTEVFFGKGTRLTVV.

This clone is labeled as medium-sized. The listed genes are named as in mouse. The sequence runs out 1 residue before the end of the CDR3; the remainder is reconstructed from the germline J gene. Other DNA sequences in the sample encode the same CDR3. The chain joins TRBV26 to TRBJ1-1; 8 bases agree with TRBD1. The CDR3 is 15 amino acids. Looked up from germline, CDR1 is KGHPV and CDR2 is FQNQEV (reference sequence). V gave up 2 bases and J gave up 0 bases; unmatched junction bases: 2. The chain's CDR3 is CASSLGQGANTEVFF. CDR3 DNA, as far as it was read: TGTGCCAGCAGTCTGGGACAGGGAGCAAACACAGAAGTCTTC.

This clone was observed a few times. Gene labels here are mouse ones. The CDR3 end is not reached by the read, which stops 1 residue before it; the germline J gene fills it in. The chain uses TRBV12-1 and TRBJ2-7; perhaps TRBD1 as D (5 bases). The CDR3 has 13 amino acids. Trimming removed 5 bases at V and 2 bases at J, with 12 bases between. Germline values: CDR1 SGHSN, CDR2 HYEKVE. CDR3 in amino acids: CASFPTAPYEQYF. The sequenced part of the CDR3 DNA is TGTGCCAGCTTTCCGACAGCCCCCTATGAACAGTAC. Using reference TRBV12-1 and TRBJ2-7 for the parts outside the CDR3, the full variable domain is DSGVVQSPRHIIKEKGGRSVLTCIPISGHSNVVWYQQTLGKELKFLIQHYEKVERDKGFLPSRFSVQQFDDYHSEMNMSALELEDSAMYFCASFPTAPYEQYFGPGTRLTVL.

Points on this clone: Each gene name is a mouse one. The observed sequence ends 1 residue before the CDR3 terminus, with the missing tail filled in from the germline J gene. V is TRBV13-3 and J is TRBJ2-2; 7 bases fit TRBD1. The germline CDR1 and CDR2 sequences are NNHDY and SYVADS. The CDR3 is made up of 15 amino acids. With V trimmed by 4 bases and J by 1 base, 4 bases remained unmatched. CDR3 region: CASSNRGLNTGQLYF. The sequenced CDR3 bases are TGTGCCAGCAGTAACAGGGGCCTAAACACCGGGCAGCTCTAC.

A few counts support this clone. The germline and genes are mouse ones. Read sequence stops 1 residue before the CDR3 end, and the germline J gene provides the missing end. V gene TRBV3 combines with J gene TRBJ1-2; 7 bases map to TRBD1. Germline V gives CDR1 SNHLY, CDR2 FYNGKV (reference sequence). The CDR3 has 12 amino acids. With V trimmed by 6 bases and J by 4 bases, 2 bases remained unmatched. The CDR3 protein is CASRTGSSDYTF. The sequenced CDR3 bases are TGTGCCAGCAGGACAGGGAGCTCCGACTACACC.

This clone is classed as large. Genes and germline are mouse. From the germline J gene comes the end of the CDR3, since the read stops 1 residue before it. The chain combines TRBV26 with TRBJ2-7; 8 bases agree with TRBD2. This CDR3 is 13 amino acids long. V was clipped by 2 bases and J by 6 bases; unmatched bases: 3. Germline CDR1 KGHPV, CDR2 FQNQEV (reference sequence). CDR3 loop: CASSLGGAREQYF. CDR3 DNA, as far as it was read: TGTGCCAGCAGTCTGGGGGGGGCGCGTGAACAGTAC.

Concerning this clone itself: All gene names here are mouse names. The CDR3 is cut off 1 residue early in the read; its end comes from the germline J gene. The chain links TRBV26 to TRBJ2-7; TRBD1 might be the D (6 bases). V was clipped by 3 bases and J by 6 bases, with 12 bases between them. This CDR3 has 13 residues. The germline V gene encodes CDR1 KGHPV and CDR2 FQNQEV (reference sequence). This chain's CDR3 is CASSLSRGGEQYF. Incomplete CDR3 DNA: TGTGCCAGCAGTCTTTCCAGGGGAGGTGAACAGTAC.